These 20 T cell receptor beta chains share one sample of origin, sequenced in a study of T-cell memory formation after mild COVID-19. Using its own MiXCR run on the 5' RACE reads, TCRdb lists one record per CDR3 protein. The table records under 400,000 distinct CDR3 sequences, around a fifth of them present only once. Sequencing was carried out using PBMCs or a T cell subset sorted from them (not recorded which). These receptor sequences come from an adult woman who had mild COVID-19 (a few samples of this study predate the infection). Cell type and time point are not known.

The table lists this clonotype with a few counts. CDR3 nucleotides: TGTGCCAGCAGCTTGCCCGGGACAGGGGGTGGCTACACCTTC. Its protein is CASSLPGTGGGYTF. The V gene is TRBV7-9, the J gene TRBJ1-2; 11 bases agree with TRBD1. V was pared by 3 bases and J by 7 bases, with 4 bases of the junction left unmatched. There are 14 residues in the CDR3. Germline CDR1 is SEHNR and CDR2 is FQNEAQ (reference sequence).

By share of the sample, this clonotype is large (0.1 to 1%). V and J are TRBV20-1 and TRBJ2-3, with 9 bases fitting TRBD2. CDR3 length: 15 residues. Germline assignment: CDR1 DFQATT and CDR2 SNEGSKA (reference sequence). The V gene end was trimmed by 5 bases and the J gene end by 4 bases; junction bases not matched to a gene: 10. The CDR3 loop reads CSAGQIGGGADTQYF. CDR3 DNA sequence: TGCAGTGCTGGACAGATCGGCGGGGGGGCAGATACGCAGTATTTT.

This clonotype was detected only a few times. V is TRBV7-9 and J is TRBJ2-1; 8 nucleotides align to TRBD2. The CDR3 consists of 12 residues. The germline CDR1 and CDR2 sequences are SEHNR and FQNEAQ (reference sequence). Unmatched junction bases numbered 8, after V lost 5 bases and J lost 14 bases. CDR3 bases: TGTGCCAGCAGCCCCGAGGGACTAGTAAAGTTCTTC. Protein: CASSPEGLVKFF. Full variable domain (remainder filled in from reference TRBV7-9 and TRBJ2-1): DTGVSQNPRHKITKRGQNVTFRCDPISEHNRLYWYRQTLGQGPEFLTYFQNEAQLEKSRLLSDRFSAERPKGSFSTLEIQRTEQGDSAMYLCASSPEGLVKFFGPGTRLTVL.

This clonotype was counted between two and nine times. J is TRBJ2-7 and V is TRBV3-1; D may be TRBD2 (6 bases). There are 14 residues in the CDR3. Germline lookup yields CDR1 LGHDT and CDR2 YNNKEL (reference sequence). V lost 2 bases, J lost 4 bases, and 12 bases lay in between. CDR3: CASSQLTGDYEQYF. The CDR3 bases are TGTGCCAGCAGCCAACTAACGGGAGATTACGAGCAGTACTTC.

This sequence joins TRBV7-9 and TRBJ2-2; 7 bases agree with TRBD1. Germline V CDR1 and CDR2: SEHNR, FQNEAQ (reference sequence). V was clipped by 4 bases and J by 3 bases; unmatched bases: 8. The CDR3 runs to 16 residues. The CDR3 region is CASSSGTARYTGELFF. CDR3 in DNA: TGTGCCAGCAGCTCAGGGACAGCCCGATACACCGGGGAGCTGTTTTTT. Supplemented by reference TRBV7-9 and TRBJ2-2, the full variable domain reads DTGVSQNPRHKITKRGQNVTFRCDPISEHNRLYWYRQTLGQGPEFLTYFQNEAQLEKSRLLSDRFSAERPKGSFSTLEIQRTEQGDSAMYLCASSSGTARYTGELFFGEGSRLTVL.

The sample holds a few counts of this clonotype. The rearrangement uses TRBV7-9 and TRBJ1-2, with D unclear. V gave up 5 bases and J gave up 8 bases, with 15 bases separating them. Germline V lookup: CDR1 SEHNR, CDR2 FQNEAQ (reference sequence). The CDR3 has 13 residues. Written as DNA, the CDR3 is TGTGCCAGCAGCCTCCCGTGGGAGGAAGGCTACACCTTC. It is translated as CASSLPWEEGYTF.

This clonotype was seen a few times. The rearrangement uses TRBV5-1 and TRBJ2-2; D may correspond to TRBD1 or TRBD2 (5 bases each). Germline V lookup: CDR1 SGHRS, CDR2 YFSETQ. Trimming removed 4 bases at V and 2 bases at J, with 15 bases between. This CDR3 has 16 amino acids. The CDR3 loop is CASSVPGTGNTGELFF. CDR3 bases: TGCGCCAGCAGCGTGCCCGGGACGGGAAACACCGGGGAGCTGTTTTTT.

This clonotype has more than one count but fewer than ten. This rearrangement joins TRBV7-6 to TRBJ1-6; D remains ambiguous. The ends were cut back, 1 base at V and 7 bases at J, with 17 bases in the middle. The germline CDR1 and CDR2 sequences are SGHVS and FNYEAQ. The CDR3 consists of 17 residues. The CDR3 coding sequence is TGTGCCAGCAGCTTAGTGGAGGGAGTGCTTGAGAATTCACCCCTCCACTTT. Translation: CASSLVEGVLENSPLHF.

J is TRBJ2-3 and V is TRBV7-6; 14 bases agree with TRBD2. Germline V CDR1 and CDR2: SGHVS, FNYEAQ. CDR3 size: 16 residues. Germline trimming cut 5 bases from V and 6 bases from J; bases unmatched to any gene: 7. The CDR3 sequence: CASSARLAGGVDTQYF. CDR3 coding DNA: TGTGCCAGCAGCGCGAGACTAGCGGGAGGGGTCGATACGCAGTATTTT.

This clonotype appeared many times. This chain joins TRBV18 and TRBJ2-7, with 9 nucleotides matching TRBD1. Per the germline V gene, CDR1 is KGHSH and CDR2 is LQKENI. CDR3 length: 17 amino acids. V dropped 2 bases and J dropped 2; count of bases not matched to a gene: 10. The chain's CDR3 is CASSPTRTGQGTYEQYF. Here the CDR3 DNA reads TGTGCCAGCTCACCAACACGAACGGGACAGGGAACCTACGAGCAGTACTTC.

The chain couples TRBV12-3 or TRBV12-4 to TRBJ2-2; TRBD1 matches 7 bases. Trimming cost V 5 bases and J 4 bases; bases outside gene matches: 7. The CDR3 is 15 residues long. CDR3 nucleotides: TGTGCCAGCAGTCCCCGACAGGGTCTCACCGGGGAGCTGTTTTTT. Translation: CASSPRQGLTGELFF.

This chain connects TRBV20-1 to TRBJ1-2; D unclear. CDR3 length equals 14 residues. Germline CDR1 and CDR2: DFQATT and SNEGSKA (reference sequence). Trimming stripped 5 bases from V and 2 bases from J, with 15 bases between. The CDR3 protein is CSAPYQTVNYGYTF. The CDR3 DNA reads as TGCAGTGCTCCTTACCAGACGGTGAACTATGGCTACACCTTC.

V gene TRBV5-1 combines with J gene TRBJ2-7, with 10 bases aligning to TRBD1. Per germline, CDR1 SGHRS and CDR2 YFSETQ. The CDR3 length is 15 residues. V was pared by 4 bases and J by 7 bases, with 11 bases of the junction left unmatched. CDR3 in DNA: TGCGCCAGCAGCCCCGCCGGGACAGGGGACTTGGAGCAGTACTTC. Translation gives CASSPAGTGDLEQYF. Filled out from reference TRBV5-1 and TRBJ2-7, the complete variable domain reads KAGVTQTPRYLIKTRGQQVTLSCSPISGHRSVSWYQQTPGQGLQFLFEYFSETQRNKGNFPGRFSGRQFSNSRSEMNVSTLELGDSALYLCASSPAGTGDLEQYFGPGTRLTVT.

This clonotype has more than one count but fewer than ten. The chain combines TRBV5-1 with TRBJ2-2, with 10 bases that match TRBD1. The CDR3 consists of 15 residues. J lost 7 bases, V lost 1 base, and 4 bases had no gene match. The germline CDR1 and CDR2 sequences are SGHRS and YFSETQ. The CDR3 sequence: CASSLRTGGDGELFF. For the CDR3, the DNA is TGCGCCAGCAGCTTGCGGACAGGGGGAGACGGGGAGCTGTTTTTT.

This clonotype has more than one count but fewer than ten. The genes are TRBV5-5 and TRBJ1-1, with 7 bases lining up with TRBD1. The germline gives CDR1 SGHKS, CDR2 YYEKEE (reference sequence). This CDR3 region has 16 residues. V was clipped by 4 bases and J by 1 base; unmatched bases: 10. CDR3 protein: CASSRGAGTENTEAFF. CDR3 coding DNA: TGTGCCAGCAGCAGGGGGGCCGGGACAGAGAACACTGAAGCTTTCTTT.

The chain employs TRBV20-1 and TRBJ2-7, with a possible D match to TRBD1 (6 bases). CDR3 length: 19 amino acids. Germline V gene sequence: CDR1 DFQATT, CDR2 SNEGSKA (reference sequence). Trimming took 1 base from V and 2 from J, leaving 27 bases between them. Here the CDR3 reads CSARAPQGGVGIWTYEQYF. The CDR3 coding sequence is TGCAGTGCTAGAGCCCCACAGGGTGGTGTGGGCATATGGACCTACGAGCAGTACTTC.

The V call is TRBV5-6, the J call TRBJ2-7; TRBD2 matches at 10 bases. Trimming at V came to 5 bases and at J to 1 base, leaving 3 bases not matched to a gene. CDR1 is SGHDT and CDR2 is YYEEEE in the germline V gene. The CDR3 spans 14 residues. The CDR3, as DNA: TGTGCCAGCAGTCTAGCGGGGGAATCCTACGAGCAGTACTTC. Translation: CASSLAGESYEQYF.

This clonotype was detected a few times. The chain links TRBV11-2 to TRBJ1-2; possibly TRBD1 for D (5 bases). The CDR3 totals 15 residues. Germline V gene lookup returns CDR1 SGHAT and CDR2 FQNNGV. V lost 3 bases, J lost 5 bases, and 16 bases lay in between. In DNA, the CDR3 is TGTGCCAGCAGCTTTGCCCCTGCAGGGTCTTATGGCTACACCTTC. Its translation is CASSFAPAGSYGYTF. Using reference TRBV11-2 and TRBJ1-2 for the parts outside the CDR3, the full variable domain is EAGVAQSPRYKIIEKRQSVAFWCNPISGHATLYWYQQILGQGPKLLIQFQNNGVVDDSQLPKDRFSAERLKGVDSTLKIQPAKLEDSAVYLCASSFAPAGSYGYTFGSGTRLTVV.

The rearrangement links TRBV4-3 to TRBJ1-2; D not certain. Germline CDR1 is LGHNA and CDR2 is YSLEER. V was trimmed by 4 bases and J by 6 bases, leaving 12 bases between them. The CDR3 covers 13 residues. The CDR3 bases are TGCGCCAGCAGCCTCCGGGCCCAGGATGGCTACACCTTC. Translation gives CASSLRAQDGYTF.

The chain couples TRBV6-5 to TRBJ2-7; 7 bases line up with TRBD2. Per the germline V gene, CDR1 is MNHEY and CDR2 is SVGAGI. Losses at the gene ends were 3 bases for V and 6 bases for J; bases not matched to a gene: 11. The CDR3 covers 15 residues. In DNA form, the CDR3 reads TGTGCCAGCAGTTATTCGGGGGAGGGCCACATCGAGCAGTACTTC. This codes for CASSYSGEGHIEQYF.